This TCR beta chain originates from a study of shared clonotypes between healthy human individuals. In the study overall: Per-donor plates numbered three CD4 naive, three CD4 memory, two CD8 naive and one CD8 memory. Study-wide results and limits: Apart from blood, nothing was sampled; tissue repertoires likely differ. Naive CD4 clonotypes overlapped across a few donors at approximately 5%. Researchers found naive subsets generally carried larger estimated richness than memory subsets.

Note on this clone: What it recognizes is unknown.

The method was immunoSEQ multiplex PCR; TCRdb's version includes in-frame clones alone and lacks a portion of them. The sample includes hundreds of thousands of clones, 96% seen only once; the top ten take 0.11%. Naive CD8 cells comprised CD45RO-negative, CCR7-positively selected cells, excluding terminally differentiated effector memory CD45RA+ cells. J was trimmed by 3 bases and V by 5 bases; bases with no gene match: 5. This CDR3 is built from 14 residues. The germline CDR1 and CDR2 sequences are SNHLY and FYNNEI. This chain uses TRBV2 with TRBJ2-7, with 9 bases fitting TRBD1. The TCR sequence derives from a young woman in good health. Sequencing was carried out using naive CD8+ T cells sorted from blood. The CDR3 region has the DNA TGTGCCAGCAGTCCGGGACAGGGACTCTACGAGCAGTACTTC. Translated: CASSPGQGLYEQYF.